Listed below are T cell receptor beta chains from one sample, sequenced in a study of cytomegalovirus exposure and HLA in healthy donors. Profiled with immunoSEQ multiplex PCR; TCRdb holds only in-frame clones, not every one. This sample has about 120,000 clones; 77% occur once, and the top ten carry 4.2%. Sample: PBMCs. The source is a male donor in good health and CMV-seropositive. Both conserved end residues are part of each CDR3. The D gene is left open where the match is weak. Size is stated for part of the rows, as once, few or many counts, or as a class when the clone is expanded.

D: TRBD2; V: TRBV9; size: once; J: TRBJ2-3; DNA: TGTGCCAGCAGCGTAGCCCAGCGGGAGGGCTTAGATACGCAGTATTTT; CDR3: CASSVAQREGLDTQYF
D: TRBD2; V: TRBV2; size: once; J: TRBJ2-7; DNA: TGTGCCAGCAGTGAAGGGACTAGCGGGACAGGCGAGCAGTACTTC; CDR3: CASSEGTSGTGEQYF
D: TRBD1; V: TRBV28; size: NA; J: TRBJ1-3; DNA: TGTGCCAGCAGTCCGGGACAGGGGGTGACTGGAAACACCATATATTTT; CDR3: CASSPGQGVTGNTIYF
D: NA; V: TRBV11-2; size: NA; J: TRBJ1-1; DNA: TGTGCCAGCAGCTCCCCCCGGGGTGGCGCTGAAGCTTTCTTT; CDR3: CASSSPRGGAEAFF
D: TRBD2; V: TRBV19; size: NA; J: TRBJ2-1; DNA: TGTGCCAGTAGAAGCGGGGGGCCTAGCTCCTACAATGAGCAGTTCTTC; CDR3: CASRSGGPSSYNEQFF
D: NA; V: TRBV10-3; size: NA; J: TRBJ1-5; DNA: TGTGCCATCAGTGAACTACCGGGGAGCAATCAGCCCCAGCATTTT; CDR3: CAISELPGSNQPQHF
D: NA; V: TRBV11-2; size: NA; J: TRBJ2-7; DNA: TGTGCCAGCAGCTTAGATCTCGGGGTGTCCTACGAGCAGTACTTC; CDR3: CASSLDLGVSYEQYF
D: TRBD2; V: TRBV5-1; size: NA; J: TRBJ2-5; DNA: TGCGCCAGCAGCGTCCTTAGCGGGATAGGGGAGACCCAGTACTTC; CDR3: CASSVLSGIGETQYF
D: TRBD1; V: TRBV19; size: NA; J: TRBJ1-1; DNA: TGTGCCAGTAGTCTCGACAGGGACCCAACTGAAGCTTTCTTT; CDR3: CASSLDRDPTEAFF
D: TRBD2; V: TRBV5-1; size: NA; J: TRBJ2-7; DNA: TGCGCCAGCAGCTCCGGGGGGGACTCCTACGAGCAGTACTTC; CDR3: CASSSGGDSYEQYF
D: TRBD1; V: TRBV5-1; size: NA; J: TRBJ1-2; DNA: TGCGCCAGCAGCTTGGGACAGGGGTTCGGTGGCTACACCTTC; CDR3: CASSLGQGFGGYTF
D: NA; V: TRBV18; size: NA; J: TRBJ1-1; DNA: TGTGCCAGCTCACCAATCCTGTCCTACGCGGGAGGTTCCACTGAAGCTTTCTTT; CDR3: CASSPILSYAGGSTEAFF
D: NA; V: TRBV6-1; size: NA; J: TRBJ2-1; DNA: TGTGCCAGCAGTGAAGCGAGGTCCCATGAGCAGTTCTTC; CDR3: CASSEARSHEQFF
D: NA; V: TRBV5-1; size: few; J: TRBJ2-2; DNA: TGCGCCAGCAGCTTGGGAGGAGGCACCGGGGAGCTGTTTTTT; CDR3: CASSLGGGTGELFF
D: NA; V: TRBV7-2; size: NA; J: TRBJ2-1; DNA: TGTGCCAGCAGCCGAGGGCGATCGGCCTACAATGAGCAGTTCTTC; CDR3: CASSRGRSAYNEQFF
D: NA; V: TRBV5-5; size: few; J: TRBJ1-1; DNA: TGTGCCAGCAGCTTATTGGGCAGTTTCAACACTGAAGCTTTCTTT; CDR3: CASSLLGSFNTEAFF
D: TRBD1; V: TRBV7-9; size: NA; J: TRBJ1-2; DNA: TGTGCCAGCAGCTCGACAGGGGCCGGATTCTATGGCTACACCTTC; CDR3: CASSSTGAGFYGYTF
D: TRBD2; V: TRBV4-1; size: NA; J: TRBJ2-2; DNA: TGCGCCAGCAGCCAACGGGCCTTAATTGGTAGCGGGAGGGTCGCGAACACCGGGGAGCTGTTTTTT; CDR3: CASSQRALIGSGRVANTGELFF
D: TRBD2; V: TRBV6-5; size: few; J: TRBJ2-2; DNA: TGTGCCAGCACTGGCGGGAGGTCGGAAACCGGGGAGCTGTTTTTT; CDR3: CASTGGRSETGELFF
D: TRBD2; V: TRBV28; size: NA; J: TRBJ2-7; DNA: TGTGCCAGCACCTGGGGTGGCGGGGGCTCCTACGAGCAGTACTTC; CDR3: CASTWGGGGSYEQYF
D: NA; V: TRBV28; size: NA; J: TRBJ2-5; DNA: TGTGCCAGCAGTAGGAGGACCCAGTACTTC; CDR3: CASSRRTQYF
D: NA; V: TRBV6-6; size: NA; J: TRBJ1-5; DNA: TGTGCCAGCAGTTACCGAACAGGGACGGATCAGCCCCAGCATTTT; CDR3: CASSYRTGTDQPQHF
D: TRBD1; V: TRBV9; size: few; J: TRBJ1-1; DNA: TGTGCCAGCAGCCTAGATCGACAGGGTCCAAGTACTGAAGCTTTCTTT; CDR3: CASSLDRQGPSTEAFF
D: NA; V: TRBV10-3; size: NA; J: TRBJ1-1; DNA: TGTGCCATCACCCCCGGACACAACACTGAAGCTTTCTTT; CDR3: CAITPGHNTEAFF
D: TRBD1; V: TRBV30; size: once; J: TRBJ1-1; DNA: TGTGCCTGGAGTGTACAATTGACAGGGGGCATGAACACTGAAGCTTTCTTT; CDR3: CAWSVQLTGGMNTEAFF
D: NA; V: TRBV6-1; size: NA; J: TRBJ2-7; DNA: TGTGCCAGCGGAAAAAGCAGGGAGGCGACCTACGAGCAGTACTTC; CDR3: CASGKSREATYEQYF
D: NA; V: TRBV7-6; size: NA; J: TRBJ2-5; DNA: TGTGCCAGCAGCAACCGGGCGGCCCCAGGGGAGACCCAGTACTTC; CDR3: CASSNRAAPGETQYF
D: NA; V: TRBV7-9; size: NA; J: TRBJ1-4; DNA: TGTTCCAGCGGGAGTCCTAATGAAAAACTGTTTTTT; CDR3: CSSGSPNEKLFF
D: NA; V: TRBV5-1; size: NA; J: TRBJ1-2; DNA: TGCGCCAGCAGCACAGACAGTCCTGTATTCTATGGCTACACCTTC; CDR3: CASSTDSPVFYGYTF
D: NA; V: TRBV28; size: NA; J: TRBJ1-5; DNA: TGTGCCAGCAGTTCCTCAATAGACAGATTTAGCAATCAGCCCCAGCATTTT; CDR3: CASSSSIDRFSNQPQHF
D: TRBD1; V: TRBV27; size: once; J: TRBJ2-7; DNA: TGTGCCAGCAGTTTTCAGGGGGCCAACGAGCAGTACTTC; CDR3: CASSFQGANEQYF
D: TRBD2; V: TRBV6-1; size: NA; J: TRBJ2-7; DNA: TGTGCCAGCAGTGAGAACACTAGCGCCCAATCTACGGGCGAGCAGTACTTC; CDR3: CASSENTSAQSTGEQYF
D: NA; V: TRBV9; size: NA; J: TRBJ2-5; DNA: TGTGCCAGCAGCGTAGGGGCTAGCCCCCAGACCCAGTACTTC; CDR3: CASSVGASPQTQYF
D: NA; V: TRBV7-6; size: NA; J: TRBJ2-2; DNA: TGTGCCAGCAGCTCCCAGGTCACCGGGGAGCTGTTTTTT; CDR3: CASSSQVTGELFF
D: TRBD2; V: TRBV5-6; size: NA; J: TRBJ2-1; DNA: TGTGCCAGCAGTTTTGGGACTAGCGGGAACAATGAGCAGTTCTTC; CDR3: CASSFGTSGNNEQFF
D: NA; V: TRBV7-2; size: NA; J: TRBJ2-7; DNA: TGTGCCAGCAGCCGAGGAGATCTCCGGCGGGGCTACGAGCAGTACTTC; CDR3: CASSRGDLRRGYEQYF
D: TRBD2; V: TRBV5-6; size: NA; J: TRBJ2-3; DNA: TGTGCCAGCAGCTTGGGGTTAGCGGGAGCAGATACGCAGTATTTT; CDR3: CASSLGLAGADTQYF
D: NA; V: TRBV21-1; size: few; J: TRBJ2-6; DNA: TGTGCCAGCAGCATCGGGGGGTTACAGGGTTCCTGGTCTGGGGCCAACGTCCTGACTTTC; CDR3: CASSIGGLQGSWSGANVLTF
D: NA; V: TRBV5-1; size: once; J: TRBJ2-7; DNA: TGCGCCAGCAGCCATACGGACTTATACGAGCAGTACTTC; CDR3: CASSHTDLYEQYF
D: NA; V: TRBV5-4; size: NA; J: TRBJ1-1; DNA: TGTGCCAGCAGCTTGACAGGGACGACTGAAGCTTTCTTT; CDR3: CASSLTGTTEAFF
D: NA; V: TRBV7-2; size: NA; J: TRBJ2-7; DNA: TGTGCCAGCAGCTTATCGGCGGGACCCTACGAGCAGTACTTC; CDR3: CASSLSAGPYEQYF
D: TRBD1; V: TRBV7-2; size: NA; J: TRBJ2-2; DNA: TGTGCCAGCAGACCCCTACAGGGGGCTAACACCGGGGAGCTGTTTTTT; CDR3: CASRPLQGANTGELFF
D: TRBD1; V: TRBV6-1; size: NA; J: TRBJ2-7; DNA: TGTGCCAGCAGGGGAACAGGGACAGGCGAGCAGTACTTC; CDR3: CASRGTGTGEQYF
D: TRBD1; V: TRBV10-3; size: NA; J: TRBJ1-1; DNA: TGTGCCATCAGTGGGGTCCAGGGGGCTGAAGCTTTCTTT; CDR3: CAISGVQGAEAFF
D: NA; V: TRBV19; size: NA; J: TRBJ1-4; DNA: TGTGCCAGTAGTGCACTAGGACTTAATGAAAAACTGTTTTTT; CDR3: CASSALGLNEKLFF
D: NA; V: TRBV5-1; size: NA; J: TRBJ1-1; DNA: TGCGCCAGCAGCTTGGGGCAGGGCTACGCGTCGGCTTTCTTT; CDR3: CASSLGQGYASAFF
D: TRBD2; V: TRBV7-9; size: NA; J: TRBJ2-1; DNA: TGTGCCAGCAGCTTAGTAGGGGCGGGAGGGCCACTTTCGGACAATGAGCAGTTCTTC; CDR3: CASSLVGAGGPLSDNEQFF
D: NA; V: TRBV21-1; size: NA; J: TRBJ2-5; DNA: TGTGCCAGCAGCACCCACGGACCAGGGGAAGAGACCCAGTACTTC; CDR3: CASSTHGPGEETQYF
D: TRBD2; V: TRBV5-1; size: NA; J: TRBJ2-3; DNA: TGCGCCAGCAGCTTGTTAGGGACTACAGGAGATACGCAGTATTTT; CDR3: CASSLLGTTGDTQYF
D: NA; V: TRBV5-1; size: few; J: TRBJ2-6; DNA: TGCGCCAGCAGATTCAATCAGGGAACTGGGGCCAACGTCCTGACTTTC; CDR3: CASRFNQGTGANVLTF
D: NA; V: TRBV27; size: once; J: TRBJ1-2; DNA: TGTGCCAGCAGCTCGGCAGGGAGGAACTATGGCTACACCTTC; CDR3: CASSSAGRNYGYTF
D: TRBD1; V: TRBV6-5; size: NA; J: TRBJ1-2; DNA: TGTGCCAGCAGTTCCCTACAGGGGGCGGATGGCTACACCTTC; CDR3: CASSSLQGADGYTF
D: TRBD1; V: TRBV19; size: NA; J: TRBJ2-3; DNA: TGTGCCAGTAGGGAGACAGGGGTCAGCACAGATACGCAGTATTTT; CDR3: CASRETGVSTDTQYF
D: TRBD1; V: TRBV30; size: NA; J: TRBJ1-5; DNA: TGTGCCTGGAGCCAAATTGGGACAGGCGGCAATCAGCCCCAGCATTTT; CDR3: CAWSQIGTGGNQPQHF